Shown below are 23 T cell receptor beta chains from a single sample sequenced in a study of OX40 agonist ivuxolimab in advanced cancers. The protocol was immunoSEQ multiplex PCR, while the TCRdb copy is restricted to in-frame clones and leaves out a portion. The data hold some 74,000 clones, with roughly 84% observed a single time. The sample here was CD4+ or CD8+ T cells sorted from blood, taken in a trial of the OX40 agonist ivuxolimab. The source of these receptors is an adult with an advanced solid tumor such as melanoma, head and neck, liver or kidney cancer.

The chain combines TRBV7-9 with TRBJ2-7, with TRBD2 as a possible D gene (5 bases). V lost 4 bases to trimming and J lost 0 bases, with 13 bases between them. The length of the CDR3 is 15 residues. CDR1 is SEHNR and CDR2 is FQNEAQ in the germline V gene (reference sequence). The CDR3 sequence: CASSSSLGFSYEQYF. The CDR3 region has the DNA TGTGCCAGCAGCTCGTCACTAGGGTTCTCCTACGAGCAGTACTTC.

This chain uses TRBV19 with TRBJ2-2; D remains ambiguous. V lost 3 bases to trimming and J lost 7 bases, with 9 bases between them. Germline V gene lookup returns CDR1 LNHDA and CDR2 SQIVND (reference sequence). The CDR3 runs to 13 residues. This CDR3 is CASSIALLGELFF. In nucleotides, the CDR3 is TGTGCCAGTAGTATCGCGCTCCTCGGGGAGCTGTTTTTT.

V usage is TRBV2 and J usage is TRBJ1-6, with D hard to call. Trimming pared 3 bases from V and 8 bases from J, leaving 14 bases between. The CDR3 spans 15 residues. From germline, CDR1 is SNHLY and CDR2 FYNNEI. Here the CDR3 DNA reads TGTGCCAGCAGTGAGGGTCCCCGACAAGATTCACCCCTCCACTTT. Its translation is CASSEGPRQDSPLHF.

The rearrangement joins TRBV11-2 to TRBJ1-5; D is unresolved. The CDR3 runs 13 residues. V was shortened by 0 bases and J by 6 bases, with 6 bases between the two germline ends. CDR1 and CDR2 from the germline V gene are SGHAT and FQNNGV. The CDR3 region is CASSLDQSQPQHF. The CDR3 coding sequence is TGTGCCAGCAGCTTAGATCAGAGTCAGCCCCAGCATTTT.

In its sample, this clone was seen once. CDR3 nucleotide sequence: TGTGCCAGCAGCGACACTCTTAACTCCTACAATGAGCAGTTCTTC. Encoded protein: CASSDTLNSYNEQFF. This chain joins TRBV7-9 and TRBJ2-1; D not certain. Trimming cost V 5 bases and J 0 bases, with 11 bases left between them. Germline-derived CDR1 and CDR2 are SEHNR and FQNEAQ (reference sequence). The CDR3 loop spans 15 amino acids.

The rearrangement joins TRBV16 to TRBJ2-3; D is uncertain. Germline assignment: CDR1 KGHSY and CDR2 FQNENV. V lost 3 bases, J lost 5 bases, and 6 bases lay in between. This CDR3 spans 12 amino acids. The chain's CDR3 is CASSQQRDTQYF. CDR3 coding DNA: TGTGCCAGCAGCCAGCAGCGAGATACGCAGTATTTT.

The CDR3 nucleotides read TGTGCCAGCGCCCAGGGGTCTGCAGATACGCAGTATTTT. Encoded protein: CASAQGSADTQYF. The chain has TRBV7-9 and TRBJ2-3; possible D gene TRBD1, 6 bases. The length of the CDR3 is 13 residues. Between the trimmed V and J ends, which lost 8 bases and 4 bases, there was a span of 13 bases. The germline CDR1 and CDR2 sequences are SEHNR and FQNEAQ (reference sequence).

The CDR3, as DNA: TGTGCCAGCAGTGAAGGGGGGACTAGGGGAGATACGCAGTATTTT. Translation: CASSEGGTRGDTQYF. The chain uses TRBV2 and TRBJ2-3, with 8 bases fitting TRBD2. V was pared by 1 base and J by 5 bases, with 5 bases of the junction left unmatched. The CDR3 extends over 15 amino acids. Germline CDR1 is SNHLY and CDR2 is FYNNEI.

V is TRBV6-4 and J is TRBJ2-7; D is unclear. From germline, CDR1 is MRHNA and CDR2 SNTAGT. This CDR3 region has 14 residues. V shed 6 bases and J shed 1 base, with 13 bases lying between them. The CDR3 is CASRMRCVSYEQYF. Written as DNA, the CDR3 is TGTGCCAGCAGAATGCGGTGCGTGTCCTACGAGCAGTACTTC.

The chain couples TRBV28 to TRBJ2-7, with D tentatively TRBD1 (6 bases). This CDR3 has 11 residues. CDR1 MDHEN and CDR2 SYDVKM come from the germline V gene. In DNA, the CDR3 is TGTGCGGAAGGCAGGGGCCACGAGCAGTACTTC. Protein sequence: CAEGRGHEQYF. Using reference TRBV28 and TRBJ2-7 for the parts outside the CDR3, the full variable domain is DVKVTQSSRYLVKRTGEKVFLECVQDMDHENMFWYRQDPGLGLRLIYFSYDVKMKEKGDIPEGYSVSREKKERFSLILESASTNQTSMYLCAEGRGHEQYFGPGTRLTVT.

CDR3: CASRHRDRNTDTQYF. CDR3 DNA: TGTGCCAGCAGACACCGGGACAGAAACACAGATACGCAGTATTTT. J is TRBJ2-3 and V is TRBV28; 7 nucleotides line up with TRBD1. The J segment lost 2 bases and the V segment lost 6 bases, leaving 8 bases of the junction unmatched. Germline CDR1 is MDHEN and CDR2 is SYDVKM. This CDR3 comprises 15 residues. The full variable domain, in which reference TRBV28 and TRBJ2-3 provide the parts outside the CDR3, is DVKVTQSSRYLVKRTGEKVFLECVQDMDHENMFWYRQDPGLGLRLIYFSYDVKMKEKGDIPEGYSVSREKKERFSLILESASTNQTSMYLCASRHRDRNTDTQYFGPGTRLTVL.

The V and J genes are TRBV28 and TRBJ1-1, with 11 bases lining up with TRBD1. The CDR3 extends over 14 amino acids. The junction had 13 bases not matched to a gene; V was cut back by 8 bases and J by 11 bases. CDR1 MDHEN and CDR2 SYDVKM come from the germline V gene. CDR3 DNA: TGTGCCAGCCGGGACAGGGGGGCGATAGGCCGGGCTTTCTTT. Amino acid sequence: CASRDRGAIGRAFF.

The chain joins TRBV6-1 to TRBJ2-1; perhaps TRBD2 as D (6 bases). CDR3 size: 12 residues. Germline V lookup: CDR1 MNHNS, CDR2 SASEGT. V gave up 7 bases and J gave up 9 bases, with 13 bases separating them. For the CDR3, the DNA is TGTGCCAGCACCGGGACTGGGGGTGAGCAGTTCTTC. It encodes CASTGTGGEQFF.

This clone has only one observation. The chain uses TRBV28 and TRBJ1-1, with D maybe TRBD1 (6 bases). Trimming stripped 7 bases from V and 4 bases from J, with 16 bases between. The CDR3 length is 14 residues. In germline, CDR1 is MDHEN, CDR2 SYDVKM. The CDR3 is CASTNSQGFTEAFF. Written as DNA, the CDR3 is TGTGCCAGCACCAATAGTCAGGGGTTCACTGAAGCTTTCTTT.

The gene calls are TRBV28 and TRBJ2-7; D remains unclear. This CDR3 spans 12 amino acids. The germline V and J ends were trimmed by 6 bases and 2 bases, with 8 bases remaining between them. Germline V gene lookup returns CDR1 MDHEN and CDR2 SYDVKM. CDR3 sequence reads: CASSIPTYEQYF. CDR3 in DNA: TGTGCCAGCAGCATTCCAACCTACGAGCAGTACTTC.

The chain employs TRBV5-5 and TRBJ1-1, with D perhaps matching TRBD1 (5 bases). CDR1 and CDR2 from the germline V gene are SGHKS and YYEKEE (reference sequence). This CDR3 spans 13 amino acids. Trimming stripped 1 base from V and 3 bases from J, with 7 bases between. The CDR3 DNA follows: TGTGCCAGCAGCTTGAGGGGAGACACTGAAGCTTTCTTT. This translates into CASSLRGDTEAFF.

V is TRBV11-2 and J is TRBJ2-5, with 8 bases matching TRBD2. The CDR3 covers 13 residues. CDR1 SGHAT and CDR2 FQNNGV come from the germline V gene. Trimming took 6 bases from V and 2 from J; bases not matched to a gene: 2. This CDR3 is CASSRGGQETQYF. The CDR3 DNA follows: TGTGCCAGCAGTCGGGGGGGGCAAGAGACCCAGTACTTC.

V is TRBV2 and J is TRBJ1-5; D might be TRBD1 (5 bases). Between the trimmed V and J ends, which lost 6 bases and 3 bases, there was a span of 15 bases. The CDR3 is 15 amino acids. Germline assignment: CDR1 SNHLY and CDR2 FYNNEI. This CDR3 reads CASRLLWGNNQPQHF. The CDR3 bases are TGTGCCAGCAGGCTACTGTGGGGGAACAATCAGCCCCAGCATTTT.

The chain employs TRBV7-3 and TRBJ2-1; perhaps TRBD1 as D (6 bases). Trimming took 4 bases from V and 4 from J, leaving 8 bases between them. Germline CDR1 SGHTA, CDR2 FQGTGA. This CDR3 region has 13 residues. The CDR3 loop is CASSSQGYNEQFF. For the CDR3, the DNA is TGTGCCAGCAGCTCCCAGGGGTACAATGAGCAGTTCTTC.

The chain combines TRBV6-5 with TRBJ2-1, with 10 nucleotides matching TRBD2. J lost 4 bases, V lost 5 bases, and 5 bases had no gene match. The CDR3 is 15 amino acids. The germline gives CDR1 MNHEY, CDR2 SVGAGI. The CDR3 sequence: CASSRTTSGYNEQFF. Written as DNA, the CDR3 is TGTGCCAGCAGTAGGACGACTAGCGGGTACAATGAGCAGTTCTTC.

The chain combines TRBV5-1 with TRBJ2-7; 9 bases are a match to TRBD2. V gave up 1 base and J gave up 3 bases; unmatched junction bases: 5. CDR3 length equals 15 residues. The V gene's germline CDR1 is SGHRS and CDR2 YFSETQ. The CDR3 nucleotides read TGCGCCAGCAGCTTGTTGTCTAGCGGGATCTACGAGCAGTACTTC. Encoded protein: CASSLLSSGIYEQYF. The full variable domain, in which reference TRBV5-1 and TRBJ2-7 provide the parts outside the CDR3, is KAGVTQTPRYLIKTRGQQVTLSCSPISGHRSVSWYQQTPGQGLQFLFEYFSETQRNKGNFPGRFSGRQFSNSRSEMNVSTLELGDSALYLCASSLLSSGIYEQYFGPGTRLTVT.

The V and J genes are TRBV9 and TRBJ2-2, with 7 bases aligning to TRBD2. The length of the CDR3 is 19 residues. The germline V gene has CDR1 SGDLS and CDR2 YYNGEE. With V trimmed by 3 bases and J by 4 bases, 18 bases remained unmatched. The CDR3 here is CASSDRLGITGGSTGELFF. The CDR3, as DNA: TGTGCCAGCAGCGACCGACTCGGCATAACGGGAGGTTCCACCGGGGAGCTGTTTTTT.

The V gene is TRBV28, the J gene TRBJ2-3; 9 bases map to TRBD2. The germline CDR1 and CDR2 sequences are MDHEN and SYDVKM. This CDR3 comprises 16 residues. After removal of 6 bases from V and 0 bases from J, the junction contained 7 bases not matched to a gene. CDR3 loop: CASSFELAGSTDTQYF. The CDR3, as DNA: TGTGCCAGCAGCTTCGAACTAGCGGGTAGCACAGATACGCAGTATTTT.